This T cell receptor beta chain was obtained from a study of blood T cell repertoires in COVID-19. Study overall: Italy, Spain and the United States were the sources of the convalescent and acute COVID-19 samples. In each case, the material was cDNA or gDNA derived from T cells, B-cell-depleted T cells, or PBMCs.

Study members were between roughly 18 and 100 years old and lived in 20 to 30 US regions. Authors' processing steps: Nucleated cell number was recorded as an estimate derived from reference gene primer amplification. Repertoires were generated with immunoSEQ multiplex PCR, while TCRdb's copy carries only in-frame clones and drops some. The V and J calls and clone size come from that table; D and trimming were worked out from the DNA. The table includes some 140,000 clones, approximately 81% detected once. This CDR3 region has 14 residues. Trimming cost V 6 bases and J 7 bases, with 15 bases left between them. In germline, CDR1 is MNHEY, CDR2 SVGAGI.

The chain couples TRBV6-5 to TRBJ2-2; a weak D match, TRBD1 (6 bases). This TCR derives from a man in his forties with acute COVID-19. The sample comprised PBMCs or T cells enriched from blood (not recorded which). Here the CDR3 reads CASRPAGAGGELFF. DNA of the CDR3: TGTGCCAGCAGACCCGCAGGGGCCGGCGGGGAGCTGTTTTTT.